This T cell receptor beta chain emerged from a study of T cells in Graves' hyperthyroidism and ophthalmopathy. This clonotype has a count of ten or more. Amplified regions were TCR beta CDR3 sequences from RNA transcripts. An initial round of RT-PCR targeting the TCR CDR3 relied on the HTBI primer set. TCRdb processed the multiplex PCR reads anew with MiXCR; each CDR3 protein has one entry. Here the sample spans a few hundred thousand distinct CDR3 sequences, about a fifth being singletons. This TCR derives from a man aged 18 to 30 with Graves' hyperthyroidism. Sequencing input: blood.

The CDR3 DNA follows: TGTGCCAGCAGTCGTCCGGACAGGGAAAACATTCAGTACTTC. Its protein product is CASSRPDRENIQYF. This chain links TRBV12-3 or TRBV12-4 with TRBJ2-4; TRBD1 matches at 8 bases. With 5 bases clipped from V and 5 bases from J, the junction kept 5 bases outside the gene matches. The CDR3 length is 14 residues.